The present T cell receptor (beta chain) was sequenced within a study of CD8 T cells in Susac syndrome. Reverse transcription of about 0.5 to 1 ug RNA used random hexamers. TCRdb reprocessed the immunoSEQ multiplex PCR reads via MiXCR and lists one record per CDR3 protein. The sample carries a few hundred thousand distinct CDR3 sequences, approximately 90% recorded once. The CDR3 covers 16 residues. J was trimmed by 1 base and V by 3 bases; bases with no gene match: 3. Germline V lookup: CDR1 PRHDT, CDR2 FYEKMQ (reference sequence). The receptor comes from a human donor with multiple sclerosis. The source material was CD8+ T cells from PBMCs. The chain recombines TRBV13 with TRBJ2-1; 10 bases fit TRBD2. This CDR3 is CASSFPSGGSYNEQFF. The DNA for the CDR3 is TGTGCCAGCAGCTTCCCTAGCGGGGGTTCCTACAATGAGCAGTTCTTC. Full variable domain (outside the CDR3, taken from reference TRBV13 and TRBJ2-1): AAGVIQSPRHLIKEKRETATLKCYPIPRHDTVYWYQQGPGQDPQFLISFYEKMQSDKGSIPDRFSAQQFSDYHSELNMSSLELGDSALYFCASSFPSGGSYNEQFFGPGTRLTVL.